The 17 T cell receptor beta chains below come from one sample, sequenced in a study of cytomegalovirus exposure and HLA in healthy donors. Both 60 Vbeta primers and 13 Jbeta primers went into the PCR. Sequencing used immunoSEQ multiplex PCR; TCRdb keeps in-frame clones, though not all of them. The repertoire has about 200,000 clones, 78% of them found once; the top ten carry over 3.5%. The sample taken for sequencing was PBMCs. These receptors all stem from a male donor in good health and CMV-seronegative.

The gene calls are TRBV10-1 and TRBJ2-3, with D maybe TRBD2 (5 bases). CDR1 WNHNN and CDR2 SYGVQD come from the germline V gene (reference sequence). CDR3 length: 18 residues. V was clipped by 6 bases and J by 6 bases, with 28 bases between them. The CDR3 DNA follows: TGCGCCAGCAGCGCCCCACGGGCTGAGGGCCGGCGATTGGATACGCAGTATTTT. As protein: CASSAPRAEGRRLDTQYF.

The gene calls are TRBV19 and TRBJ2-1, with D tentatively TRBD2 (5 bases). The V and J ends lost 7 bases and 9 bases respectively, with 13 bases between them. The CDR3 runs to 12 residues. Per germline, CDR1 LNHDA and CDR2 SQIVND (reference sequence). CDR3 nucleotides: TGTGCCAGTACGGTTGGCCGGGGTGAGCAGTTCTTC. This encodes CASTVGRGEQFF.

The chain recombines TRBV7-6 with TRBJ2-1; possible D gene TRBD2, 6 bases. Germline V gene lookup returns CDR1 SGHVS and CDR2 FNYEAQ. V shed 0 bases and J shed 1 base, with 10 bases lying between them. CDR3 length: 16 amino acids. The CDR3 reads CASSLASGGSYNEQFF. The DNA of the CDR3 is TGTGCCAGCAGCTTAGCGTCCGGAGGGTCCTACAATGAGCAGTTCTTC.

The count of this clone is one. The V and J genes are TRBV5-4 and TRBJ2-7; no clear D. Germline-derived CDR1 and CDR2 are SGHNT and YYREEE (reference sequence). Trimming took 0 bases from V and 6 from J, leaving 13 bases between them. The CDR3 has 14 residues. The CDR3 DNA reads as TGTGCCAGCAGCTTGGACTATGGCCCCACCGAGCAGTACTTC. Protein: CASSLDYGPTEQYF. The whole variable domain, filled in from reference TRBV5-4 and TRBJ2-7, reads ETGVTQSPTHLIKTRGQQVTLRCSSQSGHNTVSWYQQALGQGPQFIFQYYREEENGRGNFPPRFSGLQFPNYSSELNVNALELDDSALYLCASSLDYGPTEQYFGPGTRLTVT.

The chain uses TRBV4-2 and TRBJ2-5; TRBD2 matches at 11 bases. The germline gives CDR1 LGHNA, CDR2 YNFKEQ. V lost 0 bases to trimming and J lost 5 bases; unmatched junction nucleotides: 8. This CDR3 has 17 amino acids. CDR3 loop: CASSQDELAGVGETQYF. CDR3 in DNA: TGTGCCAGCAGCCAAGATGAACTAGCGGGAGTAGGGGAGACCCAGTACTTC.

This clone was picked up a small number of times. The DNA of the CDR3 is TGTGCCAGCAGTCCCGGGACAAAATTCATTGGCGGGGAGCTGTTTTTT. This codes for CASSPGTKFIGGELFF. J is TRBJ2-2 and V is TRBV27; D is perhaps TRBD1 (6 bases). Trimming pared 5 bases from V and 7 bases from J, leaving 20 bases between. CDR3 size: 16 residues. Germline V CDR1 and CDR2: MNHEY, SMNVEV (reference sequence).

The chain has TRBV29-1 and TRBJ2-6, with D perhaps TRBD1 (5 bases). The germline CDR1 and CDR2 sequences are SQVTM and ANQGSEA. V was cut by 7 bases and J by 0 bases, with 16 bases left in between. The CDR3 covers 16 residues. DNA of the CDR3: TGCAGCGCTCGGACATCGGGCAGCTCTGGGGCCAACGTCCTGACTTTC. It yields the protein CSARTSGSSGANVLTF.

The chain joins TRBV29-1 to TRBJ2-7; tentative D call: TRBD2 (6 bases). The CDR3 spans 13 residues. Looked up from germline, CDR1 is SQVTM and CDR2 is ANQGSEA. Trimming left V 6 bases short and J 3 bases short, with 15 bases between. The CDR3 bases are TGCAGCGTGCCCGGTGGGGGGTACTACGAGCAGTACTTC. Translated: CSVPGGGYYEQYF.

The gene calls are TRBV6-5 and TRBJ1-6; 7 bases match TRBD1. The germline V gene has CDR1 MNHEY and CDR2 SVGAGI. The length of the CDR3 is 14 residues. The V and J ends lost 6 bases and 7 bases, in that order; junction bases with no gene match: 6. This CDR3 reads CASRAGTENSPLHF. The CDR3 DNA is TGTGCCAGCAGAGCCGGGACAGAGAATTCACCCCTCCACTTT.

This clone was counted only a few times. The rearrangement joins TRBV6-5 to TRBJ2-5; the match to TRBD1 covers 12 bases. The V segment lost 2 bases and the J segment 11 bases; nucleotides outside the gene matches: 9. Germline CDR1 MNHEY, CDR2 SVGAGI. The CDR3 spans 15 residues. CDR3 nucleotides: TGTGCCAGCAGTTACCGGGGACAGGGGGCGAGGGAGCAGTACTTC. Its protein is CASSYRGQGAREQYF.

This clone has just one count. The genes are TRBV11-2 and TRBJ2-5; 8 bases fit TRBD1. The V gene's germline CDR1 is SGHAT and CDR2 FQNNGV. The CDR3 sequence is 14 residues long. V gave up 5 bases and J gave up 1 base; unmatched junction bases: 3. CDR3 region: CASSRTGGQETQYF. The CDR3 DNA reads as TGTGCCAGCAGCAGAACAGGGGGCCAAGAGACCCAGTACTTC.

This clone has a handful of counts. The chain joins TRBV18 to TRBJ2-1, with D perhaps TRBD1 (5 bases). Germline CDR1 and CDR2: KGHSH and LQKENI. CDR3 length equals 15 residues. Deletions cut 5 bases from V and 4 bases from J, with 15 bases between. CDR3 amino acids: CASSGDGGQYNEQFF. CDR3 coding DNA: TGTGCCAGCTCAGGCGATGGTGGACAATACAATGAGCAGTTCTTC.

V and J are TRBV6-6 and TRBJ1-1; 7 bases align to TRBD1. J was trimmed by 5 bases and V by 6 bases; bases with no gene match: 12. The CDR3 covers 15 residues. Per the germline V gene, CDR1 is MNHNY and CDR2 is SVGAGI (reference sequence). The CDR3 sequence: CASSLPTGAGTEAFF. The CDR3 DNA is TGTGCCAGCAGCCTACCTACAGGGGCGGGGACTGAAGCTTTCTTT.

About this clone: At one end, the junction sequence differs from germline, possibly due to a read error. J is TRBJ2-7 and V is TRBV7-9; D may be TRBD2 (7 bases). There are 15 residues in the CDR3. From germline, CDR1 is SEHNR and CDR2 FQNEAQ (reference sequence). The CDR3 DNA is TGTTCCAGCAGCTTAGATCGGGGGGCGAGCTACGAGCAGTACTTC. This gives the protein CSSSLDRGASYEQYF.

The gene calls are TRBV5-5 and TRBJ2-5, with 7 positions matching TRBD1. CDR3 length: 14 residues. Germline V gives CDR1 SGHKS, CDR2 YYEKEE (reference sequence). After removal of 4 bases from V and 3 bases from J, the junction contained 6 bases not matched to a gene. CDR3 in amino acids: CASSPQTGKETQYF. For the CDR3, the DNA is TGTGCCAGCAGCCCTCAGACAGGGAAAGAGACCCAGTACTTC.

This chain connects TRBV12-5 to TRBJ2-1; TRBD1 matches 8 bases. Germline V gene lookup returns CDR1 LGHNT and CDR2 FRNRAP. This CDR3 is built from 14 residues. Trimming took 2 bases from V and 6 from J; bases not matched to a gene: 3. The CDR3: CASGLPTGGNEQFF. CDR3 coding DNA: TGTGCTAGTGGTTTGCCAACAGGGGGCAATGAGCAGTTCTTC.

The chain couples TRBV10-2 to TRBJ1-2, with D hard to call. The ends were cut back, 4 bases at V and 0 bases at J, with 3 bases in the middle. Germline V gene data show CDR1 as WSHSY and CDR2 as SAAADI. CDR3 length: 12 residues. As DNA, the CDR3 is TGCGCCAGCAGTGGAGCTAACTATGGCTACACCTTC. Its protein is CASSGANYGYTF.